The rows below give T cell receptor beta chains drawn from one sample of a study of T cell responses to AZD1222 COVID-19 vaccine. The table came from immunoSEQ multiplex PCR; TCRdb's copy has only in-frame clones and leaves some out. Of roughly 77,000 clones listed, just over 90% were seen once; the top ten hold roughly 6.4%. The specimen comprised peripheral blood, sampled on day 0 of MenACWY control vaccination. The receptors derive from an adult in good health. Each CDR3 is given with its conserved first and last residue. Fields, in order: D gene, V gene, J gene, clone size, CDR3 protein, CDR3 DNA. D genes are given only for firm matches. Expanded clones are given a class, and other clones once, few, many or no size at all.

>-|TRBV6-6|TRBJ1-5|-
CASSPGQTSNQPQHF
TGTGCCAGCAGCCCGGGACAAACTAGCAATCAGCCCCAGCATTTT
>-|TRBV28|TRBJ1-2|once
CASSSGDFYGYTF
TGTGCCAGCAGTTCAGGGGATTTCTATGGCTACACCTTC
>-|TRBV20-1|TRBJ2-7|-
CSASSGTHYEQYF
TGCAGTGCTAGTTCCGGAACTCACTACGAGCAGTACTTC
>-|TRBV19|TRBJ1-1|-
CASREGPGNTEAFF
TGTGCCAGTAGAGAGGGGCCTGGTAACACTGAAGCTTTCTTT
>TRBD1|TRBV11-2|TRBJ1-2|-
CASSLEQGRTHYGYTF
TGTGCCAGCAGCTTAGAACAGGGGCGAACCCACTATGGCTACACCTTC
>-|TRBV12-3/TRBV12-4|TRBJ2-5|-
CASTTQGWETQYF
TGTGCCAGCACAACACAGGGTTGGGAGACCCAGTACTTC
>-|TRBV6-5|TRBJ1-2|-
CASVVDGDYGYTF
TGTGCCAGCGTAGTAGACGGCGACTATGGCTACACCTTC
>-|TRBV28|TRBJ1-5|-
CASTLGRVNQPQHF
TGTGCCAGCACTTTGGGCAGGGTCAATCAGCCCCAGCATTTT
>-|TRBV5-1|TRBJ1-1|-
CASSLGTALNTEAFF
TGCGCCAGCAGCTTGGGGACAGCTCTGAACACTGAAGCTTTCTTT
>TRBD1|TRBV18|TRBJ1-3|-
CASSQQGPGDSGNTIYF
TGTGCCAGCTCACAACAGGGGCCCGGGGACTCTGGAAACACCATATATTTT
>TRBD2|TRBV9|TRBJ2-3|-
CASSVDLAVGADTQYF
TGTGCCAGCAGCGTAGATCTAGCGGTAGGGGCAGATACGCAGTATTTT
>-|TRBV12-3/TRBV12-4|TRBJ1-4|-
CASSFIRGEKLFF
TGTGCCAGCAGTTTCATCAGGGGAGAAAAACTGTTTTTT
>-|TRBV6-2/TRBV6-3|TRBJ2-1|-
CASSPLPMGGNGNEQFF
TGTGCCAGCAGCCCCTTGCCTATGGGGGGCAACGGGAATGAGCAGTTCTTC
>-|TRBV7-9|TRBJ2-7|-
CASLQWGTNYEQYF
TGTGCCAGTCTTCAATGGGGGACAAACTACGAGCAGTACTTC
>-|TRBV19|TRBJ2-1|-
CASSSRTVSYNEQFF
TGTGCCAGTAGTAGCAGGACAGTCTCCTACAATGAGCAGTTCTTC
>-|TRBV12-3/TRBV12-4|TRBJ1-5|-
CASSPEGHQPQHF
TGTGCCAGCAGCCCGGAGGGGCATCAGCCCCAGCATTTT
>TRBD1|TRBV11-3|TRBJ2-7|-
CASSLAGTAFYEQYF
TGTGCCAGCAGCTTAGCCGGGACAGCATTCTACGAGCAGTACTTC
>-|TRBV11-1|TRBJ2-7|-
CASSLARQGRVVGNEQYF
TGTGCCAGCAGCTTAGCGCGTCAGGGGCGAGTGGTCGGCAACGAGCAGTACTTC
>TRBD1|TRBV10-3|TRBJ1-1|-
CAISDSFPGQFSTEAFF
TGTGCCATCAGTGATTCGTTTCCGGGACAGTTTTCCACTGAAGCTTTCTTT
>TRBD1|TRBV29-1|TRBJ1-2|-
CSVVDRGGYTF
TGCAGCGTTGTGGACAGGGGGGGCTACACCTTC
>-|TRBV25-1|TRBJ1-6|once
CASSESGGGNSPLHF
TGTGCCAGCAGTGAATCTGGAGGCGGCAATTCACCCCTCCACTTT
>-|TRBV25-1|TRBJ1-1|once
CASSEQGAEAFF
TGTGCCAGCAGTGAACAGGGCGCTGAAGCTTTCTTT
>-|TRBV18|TRBJ1-3|-
CASSSGEGNTIYF
TGTGCCAGCTCATCAGGGGAAGGAAACACCATATATTTT
>-|TRBV19|TRBJ1-2|-
CASSSTPANYGYTF
TGTGCCAGTTCCTCCACACCAGCTAACTATGGCTACACCTTC
>-|TRBV10-3|TRBJ1-1|few
CAISDTHTEAFF
TGTGCCATCAGTGATACGCACACTGAAGCTTTCTTT
>-|TRBV7-6|TRBJ2-3|-
CASSPPGQLAQYF
TGTGCCAGCAGCCCCCCGGGCCAGCTCGCGCAGTATTTT
>TRBD1|TRBV12-3/TRBV12-4|TRBJ1-5|-
CASTGQGHQPQHF
TGTGCCAGCACCGGACAGGGACATCAGCCCCAGCATTTT
>TRBD1|TRBV28|TRBJ2-3|-
CASAPGQGPDTQYF
TGTGCCAGCGCCCCGGGACAGGGCCCAGATACGCAGTATTTT
>TRBD2|TRBV10-2|TRBJ2-7|-
CASKIAGGSYEQYF
TGCGCCAGCAAAATAGCGGGAGGATCCTACGAGCAGTACTTC
>TRBD2|TRBV7-3|TRBJ2-5|-
CASSRGGGETQYF
TGTGCCAGCAGCCGTGGCGGGGGAGAGACCCAGTACTTC
>TRBD2|TRBV7-9|TRBJ2-5|-
CASSLGLAGGRETQYF
TGTGCCAGCAGCTTAGGACTAGCGGGGGGGCGAGAGACCCAGTACTTC
>TRBD1|TRBV7-9|TRBJ1-6|-
CASSLGTGLSPLHF
TGTGCCAGCAGCTTAGGGACAGGCCTTTCACCCCTCCACTTT
>TRBD1|TRBV6-5|TRBJ1-5|few
CASATGGNQPQHF
TGTGCCAGCGCAACAGGGGGCAACCAGCCCCAGCATTTT
>-|TRBV20-1|TRBJ2-2|-
CSASGSTGELFF
TGCAGTGCTAGTGGATCGACCGGGGAGCTGTTTTTT
>-|TRBV29-1|TRBJ1-2|once
CSVERGYTF
TGCAGCGTTGAACGTGGCTACACCTTC
>-|TRBV14|TRBJ1-2|-
CASSQVESGGYTF
TGTGCCAGCAGCCAAGTGGAGTCCGGAGGCTACACCTTC
>-|TRBV7-2|TRBJ2-2|-
CASSLWGSTGELFF
TGTGCCAGCAGCTTATGGGGCAGCACCGGGGAGCTGTTTTTT
>-|TRBV2|TRBJ2-3|-
CASSEAQGGTDTQYF
TGTGCCAGCAGTGAAGCGCAAGGCGGCACAGATACGCAGTATTTT
>-|TRBV6-2/TRBV6-3|TRBJ2-3|-
CASSLYRDTDTQYF
TGTGCCAGCAGTTTGTACCGGGACACAGATACGCAGTATTTT
>TRBD1|TRBV29-1|TRBJ1-2|few
CSVVFGTGRSYTF
TGCAGCGTTGTTTTCGGGACAGGGAGAAGCTACACCTTC
>TRBD1|TRBV19|TRBJ2-7|once
CASSPGGARISYEQYF
TGTGCCAGTAGTCCAGGGGGCGCAAGAATCTCCTACGAGCAGTACTTC
>-|TRBV28|TRBJ1-4|-
CASSLGSFGGIKEKLFF
TGTGCCAGCAGTTTAGGTTCTTTTGGGGGCATAAAGGAAAAACTGTTTTTT
>-|TRBV28|TRBJ1-6|-
CASDSQRQGQGSLHF
TGTGCCAGCGATAGTCAGAGGCAGGGTCAGGGGTCCCTCCACTTT
>TRBD2|TRBV13|TRBJ2-5|-
CASSSSGLDGGETQYF
TGTGCCAGCAGCTCATCCGGACTAGACGGTGGGGAGACCCAGTACTTC
>-|TRBV19|TRBJ2-7|-
CASSRRADKPYEQYF
TGTGCCAGTAGTAGGCGGGCGGACAAACCCTACGAGCAGTACTTC
>TRBD1|TRBV11-3|TRBJ2-2|-
CASSLWPGGAPGELFF
TGTGCCAGCAGCTTATGGCCAGGGGGCGCCCCCGGGGAGCTGTTTTTT
>-|TRBV28|TRBJ2-7|-
CASSPGLLHERYF
TGTGCCAGCAGTCCGGGACTCCTACACGAGCGGTACTTC
>-|TRBV2|TRBJ2-5|-
CASKLGKETQYF
TGTGCCAGCAAATTGGGCAAAGAGACCCAGTACTTC